A single sample gave rise to the 18 T cell receptor beta chains below, sequenced in a study of sequential checkpoint blockade in melanoma. TCRdb's copy holds only in-frame clones and misses some; the assay was immunoSEQ multiplex PCR. The sample has under 20,000 clones; 70% to 80% are singletons. Treatment reported: randomized to nivolumab then ipilimumab (arm A) or the reverse (arm B). Sample: CD8+ T cells sorted from blood (inferred from file names), taken from a patient given nivolumab and ipilimumab in sequence. These TCRs come from a human donor with melanoma.

The CDR3 sequence: CAWSVRRGNQPQHF. The CDR3 coding sequence is TGTGCCTGGAGTGTACGCAGGGGTAATCAGCCCCAGCATTTT. The chain couples TRBV30 to TRBJ1-5; D might be TRBD1 (6 bases). V was clipped by 0 bases and J by 4 bases, with 10 bases between them. The germline V gene encodes CDR1 GTSNPN and CDR2 SVGIG (reference sequence). The CDR3 runs to 14 residues.

The V and J genes are TRBV5-4 and TRBJ1-4; tentatively, D is TRBD1 (5 bases). The V gene lost 4 bases and the J gene lost 3 bases, with 16 bases spanning the gap. The CDR3 sequence is 16 residues long. Germline values: CDR1 SGHNT, CDR2 YYREEE (reference sequence). CDR3 amino acids: CASSPQVRAANEKLFF. DNA for the CDR3: TGTGCCAGCAGCCCCCAGGTCAGGGCGGCTAATGAAAAACTGTTTTTT. The whole variable domain, filled in from reference TRBV5-4 and TRBJ1-4, reads ETGVTQSPTHLIKTRGQQVTLRCSSQSGHNTVSWYQQALGQGPQFIFQYYREEENGRGNFPPRFSGLQFPNYSSELNVNALELDDSALYLCASSPQVRAANEKLFFGSGTQLSVL.

The V and J genes are TRBV11-2 and TRBJ1-2; 9 bases are a match to TRBD1. V dropped 5 bases and J dropped 3; count of bases not matched to a gene: 1. CDR3 length: 13 amino acids. CDR1 is SGHAT, CDR2 FQNNGV, per germline. DNA of the CDR3: TGTGCCAGCAGCGGGACAGGGTACTATGGCTACACCTTC. Encoded protein: CASSGTGYYGYTF. Based on the CDR3 plus reference TRBV11-2 and TRBJ1-2, the full variable domain is EAGVAQSPRYKIIEKRQSVAFWCNPISGHATLYWYQQILGQGPKLLIQFQNNGVVDDSQLPKDRFSAERLKGVDSTLKIQPAKLEDSAVYLCASSGTGYYGYTFGSGTRLTVV.

This clone has just one count. The V gene is TRBV4-3, the J gene TRBJ2-7, with D possibly matching TRBD1 (5 bases). In germline, CDR1 is LGHNA, CDR2 YSLEER. The CDR3 covers 16 residues. Trimming removed 1 base from V and 2 bases from J, with 15 bases in between. The CDR3 is CASSQGAYRTAYEQYF. CDR3 nucleotide sequence: TGCGCCAGCAGCCAAGGAGCGTACAGGACCGCCTACGAGCAGTACTTC.

In nucleotides, the CDR3 is TGTGCCAGCAGTTCCGGAGGGGACGTCAATCAGCCCCAGCATTTT. Amino acid sequence: CASSSGGDVNQPQHF. This chain links TRBV27 with TRBJ1-5, with a possible D match to TRBD1 (5 bases). The CDR3 totals 15 residues. V was clipped by 4 bases and J by 3 bases, with 13 bases between them. Germline V CDR1 and CDR2: MNHEY, SMNVEV (reference sequence).

In the case of this clone: The junction departs from germline at one end; a sequencing error may be responsible. This chain links TRBV5-4 with TRBJ1-5; 9 nucleotides agree with TRBD1. The CDR3 runs to 16 residues. CDR1 and CDR2 (germline): SGHNT, YYREEE (reference sequence). The CDR3 loop reads CASSQSQGAGNQPQHF. CDR3 nucleotide sequence: TGCGCCAGCAGCCAATCACAGGGGGCAGGCAATCAGCCCCAGCATTTT.

The chain links TRBV2 to TRBJ2-7; D might be TRBD1 (6 bases). Per germline, CDR1 SNHLY and CDR2 FYNNEI. The CDR3 length is 12 residues. V gave up 7 bases and J gave up 3 bases, with 10 bases separating them. The CDR3 sequence is CASKRGGYEQYF. In DNA form, the CDR3 reads TGTGCCAGCAAGAGAGGGGGCTACGAGCAGTACTTC.

The chain combines TRBV27 with TRBJ2-7; D is unresolved. The length of the CDR3 is 15 residues. Germline V gene data show CDR1 as MNHEY and CDR2 as SMNVEV (reference sequence). With 5 bases removed from V and 2 bases from J, the gap between germline ends came to 16 bases. CDR3 in DNA: TGTGCCAGCAGTCGCACCCCGGGTCCTACCTACGAGCAGTACTTC. Its protein is CASSRTPGPTYEQYF.

J is TRBJ2-7 and V is TRBV5-4; D ambiguous. This CDR3 has 11 residues. Germline CDR1 SGHNT, CDR2 YYREEE (reference sequence). V gave up 6 bases and J gave up 5 bases, with 9 bases separating them. Here the CDR3 DNA reads TGTGCCAGCACCTCTGGCCACGAGCAGTACTTC. Amino acids: CASTSGHEQYF.

The CDR3 DNA reads as TGTGCCAGCAGTGCCCTCAGTTACTATGGCTACACCTTC. This gives the protein CASSALSYYGYTF. V is TRBV25-1 and J is TRBJ1-2; no clear D. The CDR3 extends over 13 amino acids. Germline-derived CDR1 and CDR2 are MGHDK and SYGVNS. V lost 4 bases and J lost 3, with 9 bases in between.

The chain employs TRBV2 and TRBJ1-5; D possibly corresponds to TRBD1 (6 bases). The CDR3 is 16 amino acids. Germline loops: CDR1 SNHLY, CDR2 FYNNEI. V was shortened by 4 bases and J by 0 bases, with 13 bases between the two germline ends. This chain's CDR3 is CASSAMDSYSNQPQHF. The DNA for the CDR3 is TGTGCCAGCAGTGCTATGGACAGTTATAGCAATCAGCCCCAGCATTTT.

This clone was found a few times. V and J are TRBV9 and TRBJ1-2; TRBD1 matches at 8 bases. Germline V gene sequence: CDR1 SGDLS, CDR2 YYNGEE. This CDR3 contains 15 residues. After removal of 3 bases from V and 4 bases from J, the junction contained 8 bases not matched to a gene. The CDR3 bases are TGTGCCAGCAGCGAGAGGACAGGGATGGGCTATGGCTACACCTTC. Amino acid sequence: CASSERTGMGYGYTF.

This chain joins TRBV27 and TRBJ1-2; TRBD1 aligns across 9 bases. J was trimmed by 3 bases and V by 6 bases; bases with no gene match: 8. There are 15 residues in the CDR3. Per germline, CDR1 MNHEY and CDR2 SMNVEV (reference sequence). CDR3: CASSFYGQGHYGYTF. In DNA form, the CDR3 reads TGTGCCAGCAGCTTCTACGGACAGGGGCACTATGGCTACACCTTC.

V usage is TRBV7-2 and J usage is TRBJ1-2; D is unresolved. The V and J ends lost 5 bases and 2 bases respectively, with 12 bases between them. The CDR3 contains 14 residues. CDR1 and CDR2 from the germline V gene are SGHTA and FQGNSA. Here the CDR3 DNA reads TGTACCAGCAGCCCCGTCCTACCAAACTATGGCTACACCTTC. Translation gives CTSSPVLPNYGYTF.

This clone was seen only once. The rearrangement joins TRBV29-1 to TRBJ1-1; D might be TRBD1 (6 bases). Germline CDR1 SQVTM, CDR2 ANQGSEA. The V and J ends lost 6 bases and 2 bases respectively, with 13 bases between them. This CDR3 comprises 13 residues. CDR3 sequence reads: CSVPQGSNTEAFF. CDR3 nucleotides: TGCAGCGTCCCACAGGGATCCAACACTGAAGCTTTCTTT.

The chain recombines TRBV10-3 with TRBJ1-2, with D hard to call. This CDR3 has 16 residues. Germline CDR1 and CDR2: ENHRY and SYGVKD. Trimming cost V 3 bases and J 0 bases, with 14 bases left between them. The CDR3: CAISEAETTANYGYTF. The CDR3 coding sequence is TGTGCCATCAGTGAAGCCGAGACAACAGCTAACTATGGCTACACCTTC.

The V call is TRBV7-9, the J call TRBJ2-7, with 10 bases matching TRBD2. J gave up 3 bases and V 5 bases, and 16 bases lay outside the gene matches. This CDR3 spans 18 amino acids. Germline V gene lookup returns CDR1 SEHNR and CDR2 FQNEAQ (reference sequence). The CDR3: CASSIGASGSPDFYEQYF. CDR3 nucleotide sequence: TGTGCCAGCAGCATCGGGGCTAGCGGGAGCCCGGATTTCTACGAGCAGTACTTC. The variable domain in full, with the rest retrieved from reference TRBV7-9 and TRBJ2-7, is DTGVSQNPRHKITKRGQNVTFRCDPISEHNRLYWYRQTLGQGPEFLTYFQNEAQLEKSRLLSDRFSAERPKGSFSTLEIQRTEQGDSAMYLCASSIGASGSPDFYEQYFGPGTRLTVT.

In its sample, this clone was seen a few times. The J gene is TRBJ2-6, the V gene TRBV6-4, with 7 bases aligning to TRBD1. The CDR3 loop spans 16 amino acids. CDR1 and CDR2 (germline): MRHNA, SNTAGT. Trimming removed 3 bases from V and 2 bases from J; junction bases left unmatched: 4. Here the CDR3 DNA reads TGTGCCAGCAGTGAGACAGGGTCGGCTGGGGCCAACGTCCTGACTTTC. Translated, it gives CASSETGSAGANVLTF.